The 22 T cell receptor beta chains in this list originate from one sample, sequenced in a study of cytomegalovirus exposure and HLA in healthy donors. A multiplex PCR was run with 60 Vbeta primers and 13 Jbeta primers. Generated by immunoSEQ multiplex PCR, the TCRdb table keeps only in-frame clones and is missing some. Seen here are approximately 130,000 clones, approximately 8.9% observed once, and the top ten hold roughly 7.2%. The source material was PBMCs. Receptor source: a woman aged 40 to 50 in good health and CMV-seropositive.

The sample holds a few counts of this clone. V is TRBV11-3 and J is TRBJ2-3, with 10 bases that match TRBD1. This CDR3 has 14 amino acids. The germline V gene has CDR1 SGHNT and CDR2 YENEEA. The J segment lost 4 bases and the V segment lost 4 bases, leaving 2 bases of the junction unmatched. The CDR3 coding sequence is TGTGCCAGCAGCTCGGGACAGGGGCCAGATACGCAGTATTTT. Translated: CASSSGQGPDTQYF.

The V call is TRBV25-1, the J call TRBJ1-1; a possible D gene is TRBD1 (6 bases). The V and J ends lost 5 bases and 0 bases respectively, with 10 bases between them. The CDR3 runs to 14 residues. CDR1 and CDR2 from the germline V gene are MGHDK and SYGVNS. CDR3 in amino acids: CASSSWDMNTEAFF. In nucleotides, the CDR3 is TGTGCCAGCAGTTCTTGGGACATGAACACTGAAGCTTTCTTT.

In this sample, this clone turned up a few times. The chain couples TRBV9 to TRBJ2-7, with D possibly matching TRBD2 (5 bases). The CDR3 has 12 amino acids. Trimming removed 4 bases from V and 9 bases from J, with 14 bases in between. Germline assignment: CDR1 SGDLS and CDR2 YYNGEE. DNA for the CDR3: TGTGCCAGCAGCCCAGACACGGAGGTGCAGTACTTC. Its protein product is CASSPDTEVQYF.

This chain connects TRBV5-1 to TRBJ1-3; 7 bases are a match to TRBD1. The germline V gene encodes CDR1 SGHRS and CDR2 YFSETQ. CDR3 length: 14 amino acids. The V and J ends lost 4 bases and 0 bases, in that order; junction bases with no gene match: 1. The CDR3 loop reads CASSDRDSGNTIYF. The CDR3 DNA sequence: TGCGCCAGCAGCGACAGGGACTCTGGAAACACCATATATTTT.

The table lists this clone with a few counts. The rearrangement links TRBV2 to TRBJ2-1; 10 nucleotides agree with TRBD1. The CDR3 has 13 amino acids. CDR1 SNHLY and CDR2 FYNNEI come from the germline V gene. Trimming at V came to 8 bases and at J to 3 bases, leaving 1 base not matched to a gene. CDR3 DNA sequence: TGTGCCAGCGGGGACAGGGGCTACAATGAGCAGTTCTTC. Translated, it gives CASGDRGYNEQFF.

The CDR3 bases are TGTGCCAGCAGCCGGACAGATTCCTACGAGCAGTACTTC. Its protein is CASSRTDSYEQYF. V usage is TRBV7-8 and J usage is TRBJ2-7; maybe TRBD1 (6 bases). CDR3 length equals 13 residues. Germline V gene lookup returns CDR1 SGHVS and CDR2 FQNEAQ. The V gene lost 5 bases and the J gene lost 1 base, with 9 bases spanning the gap.

This clone was seen more than once but under ten times. The CDR3 loop reads CASSWTGFYEQYF. The DNA of the CDR3 is TGTGCCAGCAGCTGGACAGGATTCTACGAGCAGTACTTC. V and J are TRBV7-8 and TRBJ2-7; 7 nucleotides align to TRBD1. The trim removed 4 bases at V and 3 bases at J, leaving 3 bases unmatched. This CDR3 contains 13 residues. CDR1 is SGHVS, CDR2 FQNEAQ, per germline. The whole variable domain, remainder taken from reference TRBV7-8 and TRBJ2-7, is GAGVSQSPRYKVAKRGQDVALRCDPISGHVSLFWYQQALGQGPEFLTYFQNEAQLDKSGLPSDRFFAERPEGSVSTLKIQRTQQEDSAVYLCASSWTGFYEQYFGPGTRLTVT.

The V and J genes are TRBV15 and TRBJ1-4; D possibly corresponds to TRBD1 (5 bases). This CDR3 is 15 amino acids long. Germline values: CDR1 LNHNV, CDR2 YYDKDF (reference sequence). With 5 bases removed from V and 1 base from J, the gap between germline ends came to 11 bases. The CDR3 DNA sequence: TGTGCCACCAGCGGAGGCAGGGTAACTAATGAAAAACTGTTTTTT. It is translated as CATSGGRVTNEKLFF. The complete variable domain, with remaining parts taken from reference TRBV15 and TRBJ1-4, reads DAMVIQNPRYQVTQFGKPVTLSCSQTLNHNVMYWYQQKSSQAPKLLFHYYDKDFNNEADTPDNFQSRRPNTSFCFLDIRSPGLGDTAMYLCATSGGRVTNEKLFFGSGTQLSVL.

This chain uses TRBV7-9 with TRBJ2-7, with D perhaps TRBD1 (5 bases). The ends were cut back, 1 base at V and 5 bases at J, with 12 bases in the middle. CDR1 is SEHNR, CDR2 FQNEAQ, per germline (reference sequence). The CDR3 consists of 14 residues. CDR3 amino acids: CASSLGQSRHEQYF. In DNA form, the CDR3 reads TGTGCCAGCAGCTTAGGACAGTCCCGACACGAGCAGTACTTC.

This clone appeared a few times. V and J are TRBV18 and TRBJ1-1; possibly TRBD1 for D (6 bases). V lost 3 bases to trimming and J lost 1 base, with 9 bases between them. The CDR3 loop spans 14 amino acids. Germline lookup yields CDR1 KGHSH and CDR2 LQKENI. The CDR3 DNA reads TGTGCCAGCTCACCCCCGACAGGGAACACTGAAGCTTTCTTT. Translated: CASSPPTGNTEAFF.

This clone was picked up a small number of times. This chain joins TRBV11-3 and TRBJ1-1; D not resolved. V lost 6 bases, J lost 4 bases, and 15 bases lay in between. The CDR3 is 14 amino acids. Germline lookup yields CDR1 SGHNT and CDR2 YENEEA. CDR3 DNA sequence: TGTGCCAGCAGATTGGACCGGGCGGGCACTGAAGCTTTCTTT. As protein: CASRLDRAGTEAFF.

The J gene is TRBJ1-2, the V gene TRBV6-5; D not certain. Germline assignment: CDR1 MNHEY and CDR2 SVGAGI. The CDR3 length is 14 residues. V lost 0 bases and J 4 bases, leaving 9 bases between the germline ends. This CDR3 reads CASSYSGSLYGYTF. CDR3 sequence (DNA): TGTGCCAGCAGTTACTCGGGCAGTCTCTATGGCTACACCTTC.

CDR3 in DNA: TGTGCCAGCAGCTTAGGAGGGACACCTGGCAATGAGCAGTTCTTC. Residues: CASSLGGTPGNEQFF. The chain carries TRBV11-2 and TRBJ2-1, with D possibly being TRBD1 (6 bases). This CDR3 is built from 15 residues. The V end was cut by 1 base, the J end by 6 bases, with 13 bases between. Germline CDR1 and CDR2: SGHAT and FQNNGV.

The chain recombines TRBV10-1 with TRBJ1-1, with a weak D call TRBD1 (5 bases). The CDR3 has 13 amino acids. The germline V gene has CDR1 WNHNN and CDR2 SYGVQD (reference sequence). The ends were cut back, 4 bases at V and 1 base at J, with 7 bases in the middle. The CDR3 DNA reads as TGCGCCAGCAGTGGGCAGGGGAACACTGAAGCTTTCTTT. This codes for CASSGQGNTEAFF.

This clone appeared a few times. This rearrangement joins TRBV6-6 to TRBJ2-1, with a weak D call TRBD2 (7 bases). V lost 9 bases and J 6 bases, leaving 15 bases between the germline ends. Germline CDR1 MNHNY, CDR2 SVGAGI (reference sequence). CDR3 length: 13 residues. CDR3 loop: CASKGGAGNEQFF. Here the CDR3 DNA reads TGTGCCAGTAAAGGGGGGGCCGGCAATGAGCAGTTCTTC.

The chain combines TRBV5-1 with TRBJ2-5, with a possible D match to TRBD2 (6 bases). The CDR3 is 15 residues long. Germline lookup yields CDR1 SGHRS and CDR2 YFSETQ. V was clipped by 2 bases and J by 4 bases, with 15 bases between them. The CDR3 here is CASSLRTLGGETQYF. The CDR3 nucleotides read TGCGCCAGCAGCTTACGGACTCTCGGGGGAGAGACCCAGTACTTC.

This chain links TRBV23-1 with TRBJ2-1, with 11 bases aligning to TRBD1. TRBV23-1 is given ORF status, its function remaining uncertain. J lost 7 bases, V lost 3 bases, and 5 bases had no gene match. The CDR3 is 15 residues long. The CDR3 region has the DNA TGCGCCAGCAGTCATAGGGACAGGGGGAGGAATGAGCAGTTCTTC. Its protein is CASSHRDRGRNEQFF.

This clone was detected a few times. V is TRBV18 and J is TRBJ2-7; 10 bases are a match to TRBD1. The CDR3 loop spans 14 amino acids. Trimming took 6 bases from V and 3 from J; bases not matched to a gene: 5. Germline V lookup: CDR1 KGHSH, CDR2 LQKENI. The CDR3 is CASSYGTGVYEQYF. The CDR3 coding sequence is TGTGCCAGCTCGTACGGGACAGGGGTCTACGAGCAGTACTTC.

This clone was seen only a few times. The chain couples TRBV29-1 to TRBJ1-1; 10 bases are shared with TRBD1. From germline, CDR1 is SQVTM and CDR2 ANQGSEA. CDR3 length: 13 amino acids. J gave up 8 bases and V 1 base, and 4 bases lay outside the gene matches. This CDR3 is CSVEGQGASEAFF. DNA for the CDR3: TGCAGCGTTGAAGGACAGGGGGCTTCGGAAGCTTTCTTT.

This sequence joins TRBV4-3 and TRBJ1-2; no clear D gene. The V gene's germline CDR1 is LGHNA and CDR2 YSLEER. With 0 bases removed from V and 4 bases from J, the gap between germline ends came to 6 bases. The CDR3 runs 13 residues. CDR3 in amino acids: CASSQDSGYGYTF. The CDR3 coding sequence is TGCGCCAGCAGCCAAGATTCCGGCTATGGCTACACCTTC.

This clone came up a few times. The V call is TRBV5-5, the J call TRBJ1-1, with D uncertain. V dropped 4 bases and J dropped 7 bases, with 11 bases sitting between them. Germline loops: CDR1 SGHKS, CDR2 YYEKEE (reference sequence). The CDR3 is made up of 12 amino acids. The CDR3 loop reads CASSRMPDEAFF. For the CDR3, the DNA is TGTGCCAGCAGCCGTATGCCAGATGAAGCTTTCTTT.

This clone was seen only a few times. V and J are TRBV21-1 and TRBJ2-7; the table calls TRBD1, which could not be checked here. TRBV21-1 is annotated as a pseudogene. The CDR3 runs to 16 residues. The CDR3 loop is CASSKIRDRYTYEQYF. DNA of the CDR3: TGTGCCAGCAGCAAAATACGGGACAGGTACACCTACGAGCAGTACTTC.